These 20 T cell receptor beta chains were all obtained from the same sample, sequenced in a study of OX40 agonist ivuxolimab in advanced cancers. Measured with immunoSEQ multiplex PCR; TCRdb has only the in-frame clones, and not every one. Among tens of thousands of clones listed, 80% to 95% were seen once. The sample consisted of CD4+ or CD8+ T cells sorted from blood, taken in a trial of the OX40 agonist ivuxolimab. The receptors originated from an adult with an advanced solid tumor such as melanoma, head and neck, liver or kidney cancer.

The gene calls are TRBV10-3 and TRBJ1-2; D not certain. Trimming left V 6 bases short and J 1 base short, with 9 bases between. This CDR3 spans 13 amino acids. Germline CDR1 ENHRY, CDR2 SYGVKD. In nucleotides, the CDR3 is TGTGCCATCAGCGAAGGTGGTAACTATGGCTACACCTTC. It translates to CAISEGGNYGYTF.

This chain connects TRBV15 to TRBJ2-1; perhaps TRBD2 as D (6 bases). The CDR3 is 13 amino acids. Germline V lookup: CDR1 LNHNV, CDR2 YYDKDF (reference sequence). Trimming cost V 5 bases and J 10 bases, with 15 bases left between them. The CDR3 coding sequence is TGTGCCACCAGCGGACTATTCCAGACCGAGCAGTTCTTC. Its protein is CATSGLFQTEQFF.

This sequence joins TRBV9 and TRBJ2-2, with TRBD2 as a possible D gene (6 bases). V lost 3 bases and J lost 7, with 19 bases in between. The CDR3 is made up of 16 amino acids. CDR1 is SGDLS, CDR2 YYNGEE, per germline. The CDR3 DNA follows: TGTGCCAGCAGCGGAGTGACCCGGGGGTCGGGCGGGGAGCTGTTTTTT. It encodes CASSGVTRGSGGELFF.

J is TRBJ1-2 and V is TRBV12-1; the D segment call TRBD1 is taken from the table without a DNA check. TRBV12-1 is annotated as a pseudogene. The CDR3 contains 14 residues. The CDR3 region has the DNA TGTGCCAGCAGCCGAAGCAGGGAAAAAAGAGGCTACACCTTC. This sequence encodes CASSRSREKRGYTF.

The V and J genes are TRBV5-1 and TRBJ2-1; 8 bases match TRBD1. The germline V gene encodes CDR1 SGHRS and CDR2 YFSETQ. V dropped 4 bases and J dropped 6; count of bases not matched to a gene: 9. This CDR3 contains 15 residues. CDR3 region: CASSTGQAPINEQFF. CDR3 coding DNA: TGCGCCAGCAGCACGGGACAGGCCCCGATCAATGAGCAGTTCTTC.

This clone was detected once. V gene TRBV27 combines with J gene TRBJ2-7; weak D call: TRBD1 (5 bases). CDR1 MNHEY and CDR2 SMNVEV come from the germline V gene (reference sequence). The CDR3 is 12 residues long. Written as DNA, the CDR3 is TGTGGCCGGATCGACAGAACCTACGAGCAGTACTTC. It yields the protein CGRIDRTYEQYF.

The genes are TRBV2 and TRBJ1-6; no clear D gene. Germline V gene sequence: CDR1 SNHLY, CDR2 FYNNEI. V was shortened by 0 bases and J by 12 bases, with 9 bases between the two germline ends. The CDR3 spans 13 residues. CDR3 sequence: CASSEAKGGPLHF. CDR3 nucleotides: TGTGCCAGCAGTGAAGCAAAGGGAGGACCCCTCCACTTT.

The chain has TRBV5-4 and TRBJ2-2, with D unresolved. Looked up from germline, CDR1 is SGHNT and CDR2 is YYREEE (reference sequence). CDR3 length: 15 residues. Trimming removed 4 bases at V and 2 bases at J, with 12 bases between. The CDR3 sequence: CASSIAAGNTGELFF. For the CDR3, the DNA is TGTGCCAGCAGCATCGCGGCAGGCAACACCGGGGAGCTGTTTTTT. Using reference TRBV5-4 and TRBJ2-2 for the parts outside the CDR3, the full variable domain is ETGVTQSPTHLIKTRGQQVTLRCSSQSGHNTVSWYQQALGQGPQFIFQYYREEENGRGNFPPRFSGLQFPNYSSELNVNALELDDSALYLCASSIAAGNTGELFFGEGSRLTVL.

The chain combines TRBV19 with TRBJ2-7; 8 bases agree with TRBD1. The J segment lost 3 bases and the V segment lost 5 bases, leaving 0 bases of the junction unmatched. CDR3 length equals 12 residues. The germline V gene has CDR1 LNHDA and CDR2 SQIVND (reference sequence). The CDR3 here is CASSDRGYEQYF. CDR3 coding DNA: TGTGCCAGTAGTGACAGGGGCTACGAGCAGTACTTC.

The chain employs TRBV29-1 and TRBJ1-3; 7 nucleotides line up with TRBD1. V lost 5 bases and J lost 0; bases outside the gene matches: 7. The CDR3 is made up of 15 amino acids. Per germline, CDR1 SQVTM and CDR2 ANQGSEA. The CDR3: CSVFWDSFSGNTIYF. The CDR3 DNA is TGCAGCGTTTTTTGGGACAGCTTCTCTGGAAACACCATATATTTT.

The chain has TRBV5-1 and TRBJ2-7; D gene unclear. Trimming stripped 4 bases from V and 0 bases from J, with 5 bases between. Germline-derived CDR1 and CDR2 are SGHRS and YFSETQ. The CDR3 runs to 12 residues. CDR3 region: CASSHNSYEQYF. The CDR3 DNA is TGCGCCAGCAGCCATAACTCCTACGAGCAGTACTTC.

DNA for the CDR3: TGTGCCAGCACCTACGGGCGCACCGGGGAGCTGTTTTTT. Encoded protein: CASTYGRTGELFF. The chain is built from TRBV7-8 and TRBJ2-2, with D hard to call. Germline-derived CDR1 and CDR2 are SGHVS and FQNEAQ. There are 13 residues in the CDR3. V lost 7 bases to trimming and J lost 4 bases, with 10 bases between them.

Here the CDR3 DNA reads TGCGCCAGCAGCCACGACAGGGATCTGGGCAATGAGCAGTTCTTC. Translating gives CASSHDRDLGNEQFF. The chain couples TRBV5-1 to TRBJ2-1, with 7 positions matching TRBD1. Germline-derived CDR1 and CDR2 are SGHRS and YFSETQ. This CDR3 comprises 15 residues. V was clipped by 4 bases and J by 6 bases; unmatched bases: 10. Supplemented by reference TRBV5-1 and TRBJ2-1, the full variable domain reads KAGVTQTPRYLIKTRGQQVTLSCSPISGHRSVSWYQQTPGQGLQFLFEYFSETQRNKGNFPGRFSGRQFSNSRSEMNVSTLELGDSALYLCASSHDRDLGNEQFFGPGTRLTVL.

The rearrangement uses TRBV5-6 and TRBJ1-5; D is undetermined. This CDR3 is 12 amino acids long. V gave up 0 bases and J gave up 7 bases, with 5 bases separating them. CDR1 is SGHDT, CDR2 YYEEEE, per germline. The CDR3 spells CASSLAGQPQHF. The CDR3 nucleotides read TGTGCCAGCAGCTTGGCCGGGCAGCCCCAGCATTTT.

The J gene is TRBJ1-2, the V gene TRBV12-2. TRBV12-2 is described as a pseudogene. The CDR3 runs 14 residues. For the CDR3, the DNA is TGTGCAAGTCGCTTAATCAGGGGGGGCTATGGCTACACCTTC. Protein product: CASRLIRGGYGYTF.

For the CDR3, the DNA is TGTGCCAGCACCCTATCAGGGGTGGGTAACGAGCAGTACTTC. Translating it yields CASTLSGVGNEQYF. The V gene is TRBV6-1, the J gene TRBJ2-7, with D maybe TRBD1 (6 bases). Trimming pared 7 bases from V and 5 bases from J, leaving 18 bases between. This CDR3 contains 14 residues. Germline assignment: CDR1 MNHNS and CDR2 SASEGT.

The genes are TRBV6-5 and TRBJ2-7; D ambiguous. The CDR3 covers 14 residues. Germline loops: CDR1 MNHEY, CDR2 SVGAGI. V lost 1 base to trimming and J lost 0 bases, with 7 bases between them. The CDR3 reads CASSYFQDSYEQYF. In DNA form, the CDR3 reads TGTGCCAGCAGTTACTTCCAGGACTCCTACGAGCAGTACTTC.

This sequence joins TRBV6-1 and TRBJ2-3, with 8 nucleotides matching TRBD1. The CDR3 spans 15 residues. The V gene end was trimmed by 10 bases and the J gene end by 4 bases; junction bases not matched to a gene: 13. CDR1 and CDR2 (germline): MNHNS, SASEGT. The CDR3 DNA reads TGTGCCACCGCCGCCCTTTCAGGGGGCCCAGATACGCAGTATTTT. Protein: CATAALSGGPDTQYF.

The chain employs TRBV6-1 and TRBJ1-3, with a possible D match to TRBD1 (5 bases). Trimming shortened V by 4 bases and J by 1 base, and 17 bases separated the two germline ends. In germline, CDR1 is MNHNS, CDR2 SASEGT. This CDR3 is 17 amino acids long. CDR3 in amino acids: CASSGSLSGVSGNTIYF. The CDR3, as DNA: TGTGCCAGCAGTGGCTCCCTCTCGGGGGTTTCTGGAAACACCATATATTTT.

V is TRBV4-1 and J is TRBJ1-4, with D unclear. The CDR3 length is 16 residues. V lost 4 bases, J lost 0 bases, and 12 bases lay in between. Germline V lookup: CDR1 MGHRA, CDR2 YSYEKL. CDR3: CASSPWGGPTNEKLFF. For the CDR3, the DNA is TGCGCCAGCAGCCCATGGGGAGGCCCAACTAATGAAAAACTGTTTTTT.